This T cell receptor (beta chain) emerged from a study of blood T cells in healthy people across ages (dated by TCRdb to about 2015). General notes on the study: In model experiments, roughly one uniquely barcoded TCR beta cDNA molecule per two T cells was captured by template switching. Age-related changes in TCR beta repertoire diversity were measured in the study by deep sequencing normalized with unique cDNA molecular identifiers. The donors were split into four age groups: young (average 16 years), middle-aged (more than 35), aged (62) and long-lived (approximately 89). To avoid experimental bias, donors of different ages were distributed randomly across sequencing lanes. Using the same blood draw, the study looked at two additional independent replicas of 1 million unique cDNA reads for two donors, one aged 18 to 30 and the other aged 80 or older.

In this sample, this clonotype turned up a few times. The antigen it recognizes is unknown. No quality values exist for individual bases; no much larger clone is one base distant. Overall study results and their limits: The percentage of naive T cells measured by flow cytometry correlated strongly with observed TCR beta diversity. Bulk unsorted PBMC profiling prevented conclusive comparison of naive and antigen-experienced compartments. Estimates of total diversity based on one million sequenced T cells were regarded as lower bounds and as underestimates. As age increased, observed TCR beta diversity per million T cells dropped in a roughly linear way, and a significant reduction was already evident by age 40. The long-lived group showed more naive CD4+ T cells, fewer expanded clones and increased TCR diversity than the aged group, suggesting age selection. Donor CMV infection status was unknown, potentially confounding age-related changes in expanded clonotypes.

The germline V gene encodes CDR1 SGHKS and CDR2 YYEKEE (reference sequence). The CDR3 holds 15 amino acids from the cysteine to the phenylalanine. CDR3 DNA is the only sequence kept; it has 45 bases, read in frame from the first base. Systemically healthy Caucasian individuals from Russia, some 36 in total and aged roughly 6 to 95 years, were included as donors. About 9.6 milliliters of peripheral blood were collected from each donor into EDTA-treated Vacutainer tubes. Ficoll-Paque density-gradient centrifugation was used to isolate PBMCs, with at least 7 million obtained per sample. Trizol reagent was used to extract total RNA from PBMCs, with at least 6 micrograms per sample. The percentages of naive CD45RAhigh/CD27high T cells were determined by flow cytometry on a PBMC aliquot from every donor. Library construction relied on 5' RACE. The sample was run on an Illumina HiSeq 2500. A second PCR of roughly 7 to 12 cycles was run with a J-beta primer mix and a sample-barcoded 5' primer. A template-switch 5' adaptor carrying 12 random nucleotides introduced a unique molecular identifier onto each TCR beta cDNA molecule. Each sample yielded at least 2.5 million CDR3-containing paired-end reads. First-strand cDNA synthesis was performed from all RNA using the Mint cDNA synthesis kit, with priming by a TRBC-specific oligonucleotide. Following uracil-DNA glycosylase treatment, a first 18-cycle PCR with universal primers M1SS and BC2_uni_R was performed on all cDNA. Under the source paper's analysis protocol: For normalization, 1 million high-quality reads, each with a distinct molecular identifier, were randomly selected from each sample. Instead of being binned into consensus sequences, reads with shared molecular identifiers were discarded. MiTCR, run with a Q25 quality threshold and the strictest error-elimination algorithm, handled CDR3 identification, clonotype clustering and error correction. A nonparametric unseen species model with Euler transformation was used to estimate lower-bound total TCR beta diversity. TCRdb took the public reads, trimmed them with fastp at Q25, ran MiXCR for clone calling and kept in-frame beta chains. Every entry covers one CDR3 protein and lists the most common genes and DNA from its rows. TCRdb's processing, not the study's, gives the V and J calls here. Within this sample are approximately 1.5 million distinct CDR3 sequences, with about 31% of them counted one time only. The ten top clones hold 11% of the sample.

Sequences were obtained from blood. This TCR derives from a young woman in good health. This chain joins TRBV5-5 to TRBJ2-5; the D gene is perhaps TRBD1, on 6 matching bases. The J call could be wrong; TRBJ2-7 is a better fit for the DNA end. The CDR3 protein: CASSLESPQGYEQYF. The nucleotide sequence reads TGTGCCAGCAGCTTGGAGTCTCCACAGGGTTACGAGCAGTACTTC.